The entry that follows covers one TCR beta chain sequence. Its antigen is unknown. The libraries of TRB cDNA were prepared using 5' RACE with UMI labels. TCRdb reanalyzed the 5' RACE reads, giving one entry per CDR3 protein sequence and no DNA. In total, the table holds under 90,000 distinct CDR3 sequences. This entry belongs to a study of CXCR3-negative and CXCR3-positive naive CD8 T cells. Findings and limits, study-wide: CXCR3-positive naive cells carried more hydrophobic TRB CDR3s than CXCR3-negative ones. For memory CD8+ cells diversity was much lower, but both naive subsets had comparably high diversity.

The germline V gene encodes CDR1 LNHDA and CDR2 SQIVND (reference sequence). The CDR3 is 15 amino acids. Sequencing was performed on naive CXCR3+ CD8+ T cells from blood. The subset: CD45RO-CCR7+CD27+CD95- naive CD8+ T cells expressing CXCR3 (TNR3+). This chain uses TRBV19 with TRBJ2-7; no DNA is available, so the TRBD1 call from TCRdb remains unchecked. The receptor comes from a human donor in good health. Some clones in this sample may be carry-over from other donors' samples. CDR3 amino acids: CASSITQGAAYEQYF.